This T cell receptor (beta chain) came from a study of CD8 T cells in cerebrospinal fluid in Alzheimer's disease. Overall study: CSF T cell clonal expansion was assessed by plate-based nested PCR and droplet-based sequencing. The study's findings and limits: EBV-specific clones showed no enrichment in Alzheimer's patients and were not the top expanded clones.

This clonotype shows up as medium-sized by frequency. Its antigen is currently unknown. Participants were all in good physical condition and free of acute infection. From its re-call of the 10x single-cell sequencing reads, TCRdb lists each CDR3 protein once, without DNA. This sample's clone table lists 1,500 to 2,000 distinct CDR3 sequences. CDR1 and CDR2 from the germline V gene are KGHDR and SFDVKD. The CDR3 has 13 residues. The J gene is TRBJ2-5, the V gene TRBV24-1. This clonotype was sampled from a human donor with mild cognitive impairment. The material sequenced was cerebrospinal fluid. CDR3 sequence reads: CATSDTVIETQYF.